Below are 17 T cell receptor beta chains sequenced from a single sample in a study of shared clonotypes between healthy human individuals (dated by TCRdb to 2020 to 2022). Libraries were made using the immunoSEQ multiplex PCR assay. TCRdb took this table from immuneACCESS and kept in-frame rearrangements with V and J called. Such tables lack part of the clones; where checked against another copy, unresolved V genes explain under half of the gap, and the rest is unexplained. The sample data list 1.5 million to 2.5 million clones, and roughly 94% of these were observed just once. The ten most abundant clones make up roughly 1% of the sample. CD8 naive samples were obtained by positive selection for CCR7 among CD45RO-negative cells, yielding a CD45RA+CCR7+ population from which TemRA cells were excluded. Sample: naive CD8+ T cells sorted from blood. According to the study, the label for this sample's cell subset or site signals: CD45RA+CCR7+. The receptors shown here come from a man between 18 and 29 years old in good health.

This CDR3 reads CASSEARGLIEAFF. The DNA of the CDR3 is TGTGCCAGCAGTGAAGCGAGAGGCTTGATTGAAGCTTTCTTT. The V gene is TRBV6-1, the J gene TRBJ1-1; D ambiguous. Trimming shortened V by 0 bases and J by 7 bases, and 12 bases separated the two germline ends. The germline V gene has CDR1 MNHNS and CDR2 SASEGT. This CDR3 spans 14 amino acids.

The chain carries TRBV4-1 and TRBJ2-7; 10 bases match TRBD2. This CDR3 region has 15 residues. The ends lost 2 bases at V and 4 bases at J; junction bases unmatched: 5. In germline, CDR1 is MGHRA, CDR2 YSYEKL. This CDR3 is CASSQSSGRNYEQYF. The CDR3 DNA reads TGCGCCAGCAGCCAATCTAGCGGGAGAAATTACGAGCAGTACTTC.

Note on this clone: Since a much larger clone is just one base distant, this may be a read error. The CDR3 region is CASTENTGELFF. CDR3 DNA sequence: TGTGCCAGCACCGAGAACACCGGGGAGCTGTTTTTT. The chain has TRBV5-6 and TRBJ2-2; D remains ambiguous. This CDR3 spans 12 amino acids. The V and J ends lost 6 bases and 1 base respectively, with 4 bases between them. Germline V gives CDR1 SGHDT, CDR2 YYEEEE.

The chain couples TRBV13 to TRBJ1-2, with D perhaps TRBD1 (6 bases). This CDR3 spans 15 amino acids. V dropped 7 bases and J dropped 8 bases, with 23 bases sitting between them. Germline V gene data show CDR1 as PRHDT and CDR2 as FYEKMQ (reference sequence). The CDR3 DNA is TGTGCCAGCACCAAAGGGGGGCAGGGGCGTATGGGCTACACCTTC. Its translation is CASTKGGQGRMGYTF.

V usage is TRBV15 and J usage is TRBJ2-7, with 8 bases aligning to TRBD2. The germline CDR1 and CDR2 sequences are LNHNV and YYDKDF (reference sequence). The CDR3 consists of 15 residues. Trimming cost V 3 bases and J 6 bases; bases outside gene matches: 10. The CDR3 sequence is CATSRVPGTSLEQYF. The CDR3 region has the DNA TGTGCCACCAGCAGGGTCCCCGGGACTAGTCTCGAGCAGTACTTC.

The rearrangement joins TRBV19 to TRBJ1-3; a weak D match, TRBD1 (6 bases). The CDR3 covers 17 residues. Germline CDR1 is LNHDA and CDR2 is SQIVND (reference sequence). The V end was cut by 5 bases, the J end by 4 bases, with 21 bases between. The CDR3 region is CASSPRQDFLFGNTIYF. The CDR3, as DNA: TGTGCCAGTAGTCCAAGACAGGATTTTCTCTTCGGAAACACCATATATTTT.

This sequence joins TRBV28 and TRBJ2-3; D is possibly TRBD2 (6 bases). This CDR3 contains 17 residues. V was trimmed by 1 base and J by 0 bases, leaving 14 bases between them. Per the germline V gene, CDR1 is MDHEN and CDR2 is SYDVKM. The CDR3 spells CASSLSPLARSTDTQYF. The CDR3 bases are TGTGCCAGCAGTTTATCCCCTCTAGCGAGAAGCACAGATACGCAGTATTTT.

This clone showed up just once. V is TRBV28 and J is TRBJ2-7; D not certain. The germline CDR1 and CDR2 sequences are MDHEN and SYDVKM. V was clipped by 5 bases and J by 2 bases, with 13 bases between them. The CDR3 has 14 residues. CDR3 DNA sequence: TGTGCCAGCAGTGTACTTTCCAAGCCCTACGAGCAGTACTTC. This codes for CASSVLSKPYEQYF.

The J gene is TRBJ2-1, the V gene TRBV4-1, with D perhaps TRBD1 (5 bases). The CDR3 is 14 residues long. The V end was cut by 3 bases, the J end by 8 bases, with 14 bases between. Germline V gives CDR1 MGHRA, CDR2 YSYEKL. CDR3 DNA sequence: TGCGCCAGCAGCCACCCCACTGGACACTATGAGCAGTTCTTC. It yields the protein CASSHPTGHYEQFF.

Of note for this clone: This same CDR3 is encoded by further DNA sequences in the sample. The rearrangement uses TRBV27 and TRBJ2-7; D gene ambiguous. Deletions cut 6 bases from V and 1 base from J, with 10 bases between. The CDR3 sequence is 13 residues long. Germline values: CDR1 MNHEY, CDR2 SMNVEV (reference sequence). The CDR3 loop is CASSRTASYEQYF. CDR3 DNA: TGTGCCAGCAGCCGGACCGCGTCCTACGAGCAGTACTTC.

This chain connects TRBV27 to TRBJ2-7; the D is unclear. CDR3 size: 11 residues. V lost 4 bases and J 7 bases, leaving 8 bases between the germline ends. Germline V lookup: CDR1 MNHEY, CDR2 SMNVEV (reference sequence). CDR3 sequence (DNA): TGTGCCAGCAGTTCCCCTGGAGAGCAGTACTTC. Translating it yields CASSSPGEQYF.

As to this clone: Additional DNA sequences in this sample encode the identical CDR3. This chain's CDR3 is CASSFRGTDTQYF. The CDR3 region has the DNA TGTGCCAGCAGTTTTAGGGGGACAGATACGCAGTATTTT. V gene TRBV28 combines with J gene TRBJ2-3; possible D gene TRBD1, 6 bases. The CDR3 extends over 13 amino acids. Between the trimmed V and J ends, which lost 3 bases and 3 bases, there was a span of 7 bases. Per the germline V gene, CDR1 is MDHEN and CDR2 is SYDVKM.

This clone was recorded only once. The V and J genes are TRBV27 and TRBJ2-5, with D possibly being TRBD1 or TRBD2 (5 bases each). V lost 4 bases to trimming and J lost 5 bases, with 11 bases between them. Germline V gene lookup returns CDR1 MNHEY and CDR2 SMNVEV (reference sequence). The CDR3 runs 13 residues. The CDR3 sequence: CASSSLRGETQYF. CDR3 nucleotides: TGTGCCAGCAGTTCCCTTCGGGGCGAGACCCAGTACTTC.

The chain joins TRBV6-5 to TRBJ1-3, with 9 bases identical to TRBD1. V dropped 3 bases and J dropped 0; count of bases not matched to a gene: 3. The length of the CDR3 is 16 residues. The germline CDR1 and CDR2 sequences are MNHEY and SVGAGI. The CDR3 DNA reads TGTGCCAGCAGTTATGGGACAGGGTTCTCTGGAAACACCATATATTTT. It is translated as CASSYGTGFSGNTIYF.

The chain combines TRBV5-6 with TRBJ2-7; D is ambiguous. The CDR3 is made up of 14 amino acids. From germline, CDR1 is SGHDT and CDR2 YYEEEE. V lost 0 bases to trimming and J lost 2 bases, with 9 bases between them. The CDR3 DNA follows: TGTGCCAGCAGCTTGGCCATCGCGGCCTACGAGCAGTACTTC. As protein: CASSLAIAAYEQYF.

Points on this clone: This sample also contains other DNA sequences that code for the same CDR3. The V gene is TRBV7-3, the J gene TRBJ1-1; D gene unclear. Germline V lookup: CDR1 SGHTA, CDR2 FQGTGA. V lost 0 bases to trimming and J lost 1 base, with 6 bases between them. This CDR3 is built from 14 residues. Written as DNA, the CDR3 is TGTGCCAGCAGCTTAACAGGAGGGAACACTGAAGCTTTCTTT. Its translation: CASSLTGGNTEAFF.

The V gene is TRBV14, the J gene TRBJ2-3; D remains ambiguous. The CDR3 spans 14 residues. Trimming took off 0 bases at V and 6 bases at J, with 10 bases between the two ends. The germline V gene encodes CDR1 SGHDN and CDR2 FVKESK. The CDR3 coding sequence is TGTGCCAGCAGCCAAGACCGGTTTGGTGATACGCAGTATTTT. The encoded protein is CASSQDRFGDTQYF. Full variable domain (outside the CDR3, taken from reference TRBV14 and TRBJ2-3): EAGVTQFPSHSVIEKGQTVTLRCDPISGHDNLYWYRRVMGKEIKFLLHFVKESKQDESGMPNNRFLAERTGGTYSTLKVQPAELEDSGVYFCASSQDRFGDTQYFGPGTRLTVL.